One and the same sample provided the 24 T cell receptor beta chains below, sequenced in a study of blood T cell repertoires in COVID-19. Generated by immunoSEQ multiplex PCR, the TCRdb table keeps only in-frame clones and is missing some. The sample has about 97,000 clones, roughly 92% seen once; the top ten hold 4.5% to 6%. The source material was peripheral blood. The receptors were gathered from a man aged 50 to 60 with active COVID-19.

The gene calls are TRBV28 and TRBJ2-1, with D uncertain. Germline V gene sequence: CDR1 MDHEN, CDR2 SYDVKM. The CDR3 covers 16 residues. Trimming shortened V by 5 bases and J by 5 bases, and 19 bases separated the two germline ends. DNA for the CDR3: TGTGCCAGCAGTCGCCGAATGCCTCAGGTCAACAATGAGCAGTTCTTC. The encoded protein is CASSRRMPQVNNEQFF.

The rearrangement uses TRBV21-1 and TRBJ2-7; TRBD1, the D gene given by the table, was not confirmed from the DNA. TRBV21-1 is described as a pseudogene. The CDR3 runs 16 residues. DNA for the CDR3: TGTGCCAGCAGCAAATACCGGGACAGGTCTTCCTACGAGCAGTACTTC. It is translated as CASSKYRDRSSYEQYF.

This clone was seen once. The rearrangement links TRBV28 to TRBJ1-5; no reliable D call. Trimming removed 4 bases from V and 5 bases from J, with 12 bases in between. The CDR3 has 14 residues. Germline values: CDR1 MDHEN, CDR2 SYDVKM. This CDR3 is CASSSPGAYQPQHF. The CDR3 DNA is TGTGCCAGCAGTTCCCCAGGCGCCTATCAGCCCCAGCATTTT.

In its sample, this clone was seen once. The rearrangement joins TRBV5-1 to TRBJ1-1; TRBD1 agrees at 9 bases. The junction had 11 bases not matched to a gene; V was cut back by 4 bases and J by 4 bases. The CDR3 is 16 residues long. Per the germline V gene, CDR1 is SGHRS and CDR2 is YFSETQ. The CDR3 is CASSQTGGTSTTEAFF. DNA of the CDR3: TGCGCCAGCAGCCAGACAGGGGGGACTTCAACCACTGAAGCTTTCTTT.

This chain joins TRBV10-3 and TRBJ2-4, with TRBD1 as a possible D gene (6 bases). This CDR3 is 15 amino acids long. Trimming shortened V by 0 bases and J by 9 bases, and 15 bases separated the two germline ends. Per germline, CDR1 ENHRY and CDR2 SYGVKD. The DNA for the CDR3 is TGTGCCATCAGTGAGTCAACAGTACAGGGCGGCATTCAGTACTTC. This sequence encodes CAISESTVQGGIQYF.

The V and J genes are TRBV5-1 and TRBJ1-1; D perhaps matches TRBD1 (6 bases). Trimming left V 2 bases short and J 10 bases short, with 12 bases between. The germline CDR1 and CDR2 sequences are SGHRS and YFSETQ. This CDR3 comprises 12 residues. CDR3 sequence reads: CASSLQGDVAFF. The CDR3 DNA is TGCGCCAGCAGCTTACAGGGCGATGTAGCTTTCTTT.

The chain combines TRBV27 with TRBJ1-6; 7 bases line up with TRBD1. The CDR3 runs to 15 residues. Looked up from germline, CDR1 is MNHEY and CDR2 is SMNVEV (reference sequence). Trimming removed 6 bases from V and 7 bases from J; junction bases left unmatched: 9. CDR3 in amino acids: CASRPPGQWNSPLHF. CDR3 nucleotides: TGTGCCAGCAGACCACCGGGACAGTGGAATTCACCCCTCCACTTT.

The chain has TRBV5-1 and TRBJ1-4; D perhaps matches TRBD1 (5 bases). Trimming shortened V by 4 bases and J by 3 bases, and 13 bases separated the two germline ends. The CDR3 is made up of 15 amino acids. Germline V gene lookup returns CDR1 SGHRS and CDR2 YFSETQ. CDR3 in amino acids: CASSDSLSPNEKLFF. The CDR3 DNA sequence: TGCGCCAGCAGCGACAGTTTAAGTCCTAATGAAAAACTGTTTTTT.

This chain links TRBV6-5 with TRBJ1-2; 7 bases line up with TRBD1. Germline values: CDR1 MNHEY, CDR2 SVGAGI. This CDR3 has 14 residues. V shed 6 bases and J 8 bases; nucleotides not matched to a gene: 12. The CDR3 sequence: CASRDTGVASGYTF. CDR3 DNA sequence: TGTGCCAGCAGAGACACAGGGGTGGCGTCGGGCTACACCTTC.

The J gene is TRBJ2-2, the V gene TRBV5-1; D may be TRBD1 (6 bases). CDR1 is SGHRS and CDR2 is YFSETQ in the germline V gene. Trimming removed 0 bases from V and 3 bases from J, with 12 bases in between. There are 16 residues in the CDR3. CDR3 DNA sequence: TGCGCCAGCAGCTTGGAGGGGGTAGGGGACACCGGGGAGCTGTTTTTT. Amino acids: CASSLEGVGDTGELFF.

The rearrangement joins TRBV5-1 to TRBJ2-7; perhaps TRBD2 as D (6 bases). Trimming removed 3 bases at V and 6 bases at J, with 13 bases between. Germline CDR1 SGHRS, CDR2 YFSETQ. The CDR3 sequence is 13 residues long. In DNA, the CDR3 is TGCGCCAGCAGCTCAGTAGCGGAGAGCGAGCAGTACTTC. As protein: CASSSVAESEQYF.

The chain uses TRBV2 and TRBJ1-2; 8 bases align to TRBD1. Germline V gene lookup returns CDR1 SNHLY and CDR2 FYNNEI. Trimming at V came to 8 bases and at J to 4 bases, leaving 12 bases not matched to a gene. CDR3 size: 15 residues. The CDR3 loop is CASRKGGDRTYGYTF. The CDR3 coding sequence is TGTGCCAGCCGCAAAGGGGGGGACAGGACCTATGGCTACACCTTC.

V is TRBV28 and J is TRBJ1-5; D gene ambiguous. CDR3 size: 17 residues. CDR1 and CDR2 (germline): MDHEN, SYDVKM. V was trimmed by 4 bases and J by 2 bases, leaving 18 bases between them. The CDR3 sequence is CASSSPLERAGNQPQHF. DNA of the CDR3: TGTGCCAGCAGTTCTCCCCTAGAGAGGGCTGGCAATCAGCCCCAGCATTTT. The entire variable domain, with the rest obtained from reference TRBV28 and TRBJ1-5, is as follows: DVKVTQSSRYLVKRTGEKVFLECVQDMDHENMFWYRQDPGLGLRLIYFSYDVKMKEKGDIPEGYSVSREKKERFSLILESASTNQTSMYLCASSSPLERAGNQPQHFGDGTRLSIL.

The rearrangement joins TRBV5-4 to TRBJ2-1, with 7 positions matching TRBD2. Germline values: CDR1 SGHNT, CDR2 YYREEE (reference sequence). V lost 7 bases, J lost 3 bases, and 13 bases stayed unmatched. CDR3 length: 16 residues. Here the CDR3 reads CASRNQGGSNYNEQFF. CDR3 nucleotides: TGTGCCAGCCGAAATCAGGGCGGGAGTAACTACAATGAGCAGTTCTTC.

The gene calls are TRBV4-1 and TRBJ2-1, with D unresolved. Germline V lookup: CDR1 MGHRA, CDR2 YSYEKL. The CDR3 sequence is 16 residues long. Trimming removed 1 base at V and 3 bases at J, with 13 bases between. The CDR3 DNA follows: TGCGCCAGCAGCCAAGTAGATCTTATTCTCTACAATGAGCAGTTCTTC. Translation gives CASSQVDLILYNEQFF.

V is TRBV2 and J is TRBJ1-6; D gene ambiguous. V was trimmed by 0 bases and J by 7 bases, leaving 7 bases between them. In germline, CDR1 is SNHLY, CDR2 FYNNEI. CDR3 length: 14 amino acids. CDR3 protein: CASSEASRNSPLHF. The CDR3 region has the DNA TGTGCCAGCAGTGAAGCATCGAGAAATTCACCCCTCCACTTT.

V usage is TRBV2 and J usage is TRBJ2-7; weak D call: TRBD1 (5 bases). Germline CDR1 is SNHLY and CDR2 is FYNNEI. Trimming stripped 7 bases from V and 3 bases from J, with 19 bases between. The CDR3 loop spans 15 amino acids. CDR3: CASKTLDSRFYEQYF. The CDR3 coding sequence is TGTGCCAGCAAAACCCTTGACAGTCGTTTCTACGAGCAGTACTTC.

This chain uses TRBV20-1 with TRBJ2-3; no firm D call. The CDR3 has 11 amino acids. V lost 6 bases and J lost 5, with 9 bases in between. Germline V CDR1 and CDR2: DFQATT, SNEGSKA (reference sequence). The CDR3 loop is CSAPFVDTQYF. As DNA, the CDR3 is TGCAGTGCCCCCTTCGTAGATACGCAGTATTTT.

The J gene is TRBJ2-7, the V gene TRBV7-2, with TRBD1 as a possible D gene (6 bases). V gave up 1 base and J gave up 3 bases, with 10 bases separating them. Per the germline V gene, CDR1 is SGHTA and CDR2 is FQGNSA. CDR3 length equals 14 residues. The CDR3 spells CASSLEGQIYEQYF. CDR3 sequence (DNA): TGTGCCAGCAGCTTAGAAGGACAGATCTACGAGCAGTACTTC.

The chain has TRBV19 and TRBJ2-7, with 7 bases that match TRBD1. In germline, CDR1 is LNHDA, CDR2 SQIVND (reference sequence). Trimming removed 1 base from V and 7 bases from J; junction bases left unmatched: 10. The CDR3 totals 15 residues. The CDR3 sequence: CASSIVLQGRREQYF. The CDR3 nucleotides read TGTGCCAGTAGTATAGTTCTACAGGGGCGGCGGGAGCAGTACTTC. The full variable domain, its missing parts supplied by reference TRBV19 and TRBJ2-7, is DGGITQSPKYLFRKEGQNVTLSCEQNLNHDAMYWYRQDPGQGLRLIYYSQIVNDFQKGDIAEGYSVSREKKESFPLTVTSAQKNPTAFYLCASSIVLQGRREQYFGPGTRLTVT.

The J gene is TRBJ2-3, the V gene TRBV5-1; D is uncertain. The length of the CDR3 is 15 residues. Between the trimmed V and J ends, which lost 3 bases and 2 bases, there was a span of 13 bases. Per the germline V gene, CDR1 is SGHRS and CDR2 is YFSETQ. CDR3 bases: TGCGCCAGCAGCTCCGGTATCTTAACCACAGATACGCAGTATTTT. Residues: CASSSGILTTDTQYF.

This chain connects TRBV2 to TRBJ2-2, with 7 nucleotides matching TRBD2. The CDR3 consists of 16 residues. Looked up from germline, CDR1 is SNHLY and CDR2 is FYNNEI. Trimming took 4 bases from V and 1 from J; bases not matched to a gene: 6. As DNA, the CDR3 is TGTGCCAGCAGTGGTTCTCCGGGAGGGAACACCGGGGAGCTGTTTTTT. Its translation: CASSGSPGGNTGELFF.

The V gene is TRBV5-1, the J gene TRBJ1-5; no definite D call. The germline V gene encodes CDR1 SGHRS and CDR2 YFSETQ. This CDR3 is built from 13 residues. Between the trimmed V and J ends, which lost 0 bases and 7 bases, there was a span of 8 bases. DNA for the CDR3: TGCGCCAGCAGCTTGGTAGAGGGCCAGCCCCAGCATTTT. This gives the protein CASSLVEGQPQHF.

The chain uses TRBV27 and TRBJ1-1; TRBD1 matches 8 bases. Germline values: CDR1 MNHEY, CDR2 SMNVEV (reference sequence). V dropped 5 bases and J dropped 2; count of bases not matched to a gene: 13. The CDR3 runs to 17 residues. CDR3 nucleotides: TGTGCCAGCAGTCCTGGACAGGGCTGGACAGGAAACACTGAAGCTTTCTTT. This encodes CASSPGQGWTGNTEAFF.